This passage covers 5 T cell receptor beta chains from one sample sequenced in a study of T cell responses to AZD1222 COVID-19 vaccine. The repertoire was sequenced with immunoSEQ multiplex PCR; TCRdb's copy has only in-frame clones and lacks some. The data contain 100,000 to 150,000 clones, over 75% of them singletons. The starting material was peripheral blood, obtained on day 0 of AZD1222 vaccination. The receptors here all came from an adult in good health.

This chain uses TRBV19 with TRBJ2-5; 7 nucleotides line up with TRBD1. The germline gives CDR1 LNHDA, CDR2 SQIVND (reference sequence). The ends lost 4 bases at V and 5 bases at J; junction bases unmatched: 4. CDR3 length: 13 residues. CDR3: CASSTQGYETQYF. The CDR3 nucleotides read TGTGCCAGTAGTACACAGGGGTATGAGACCCAGTACTTC.

The chain has TRBV6-5 and TRBJ1-5; D not resolved. CDR3 length: 14 residues. From germline, CDR1 is MNHEY and CDR2 SVGAGI. Trimming cost V 6 bases and J 2 bases, with 11 bases left between them. The CDR3 coding sequence is TGTGCCAGCAGGAGGGAAACGGGCAATCAGCCCCAGCATTTT. It specifies CASRRETGNQPQHF.

The CDR3 sequence is CASSPPDPTDTQYF. CDR3 sequence (DNA): TGTGCCAGCTCACCACCTGACCCCACAGATACGCAGTATTTT. The rearrangement joins TRBV18 to TRBJ2-3, with D unclear. The germline V and J ends were trimmed by 0 bases and 2 bases, with 6 bases remaining between them. CDR3 length equals 14 residues. Germline V lookup: CDR1 KGHSH, CDR2 LQKENI.

The chain recombines TRBV5-4 with TRBJ1-2; 7 nucleotides line up with TRBD1. V was pared by 4 bases and J by 3 bases, with 12 bases of the junction left unmatched. The CDR3 loop spans 16 amino acids. Germline CDR1 reads SGHNT; CDR2 reads YYREEE (reference sequence). The CDR3 loop is CASSPGGGTLDYGYTF. The CDR3 DNA is TGTGCCAGCAGCCCTGGAGGGGGCACCTTGGACTATGGCTACACCTTC.

The chain joins TRBV15 to TRBJ2-3, with 10 bases aligning to TRBD2. The length of the CDR3 is 18 residues. The V segment lost 6 bases and the J segment 2 bases; nucleotides outside the gene matches: 14. Per germline, CDR1 LNHNV and CDR2 YYDKDF (reference sequence). The CDR3 loop is CATSAIPGLALSTDTQYF. CDR3 bases: TGTGCCACCAGTGCTATTCCGGGACTAGCGTTGTCCACAGATACGCAGTATTTT.